A single sample is the source of the 17 T cell receptor beta chains below, sequenced in a study of blood T cell repertoires in COVID-19. Data came from immunoSEQ multiplex PCR; TCRdb stores just in-frame clones and leaves some out. The data contain roughly 200,000 clones, roughly 86% of them singletons. Sequenced: peripheral blood. These receptors came from a woman aged 50 to 60 with COVID-19, enrolled during active disease.

This chain connects TRBV6-5 to TRBJ2-7; D perhaps matches TRBD1 (5 bases). Germline CDR1 is MNHEY and CDR2 is SVGAGI. V lost 5 bases and J 5 bases, leaving 16 bases between the germline ends. CDR3 size: 14 residues. CDR3 sequence (DNA): TGTGCCAGCAGTCCTCGGACACATTGGGACGAGCAGTACTTC. Amino acids: CASSPRTHWDEQYF.

The count of this clone is one. V usage is TRBV5-8 and J usage is TRBJ2-7, with D perhaps TRBD1 (6 bases). The germline V gene has CDR1 SGHTS and CDR2 YDEGEE. V was pared by 4 bases and J by 0 bases, with 11 bases between. This CDR3 spans 14 amino acids. This CDR3 is CASSADRSSYEQYV. The CDR3 nucleotides read TGTGCCAGCAGCGCCGACAGGAGCTCCTACGAGCAGTACGTC.

The rearrangement joins TRBV19 to TRBJ1-1, with TRBD1 matching over 8 bases. Germline loops: CDR1 LNHDA, CDR2 SQIVND (reference sequence). The CDR3 is 13 residues long. J lost 5 bases, V lost 5 bases, and 4 bases had no gene match. CDR3 sequence reads: CASSRTGQTEAFF. DNA for the CDR3: TGTGCCAGTAGTCGGACAGGGCAAACTGAAGCTTTCTTT.

This clone was seen a single time. The V call is TRBV25-1, the J call TRBJ2-2, with 9 bases that match TRBD1. J gave up 6 bases and V 4 bases, and 3 bases lay outside the gene matches. Germline CDR1 is MGHDK and CDR2 is SYGVNS. The CDR3 covers 14 residues. The CDR3 DNA is TGTGCCAGCAGTGGGACAGGGGAGGCCGGGGAGCTGTTTTTT. Protein product: CASSGTGEAGELFF. Drawing the rest from reference TRBV25-1 and TRBJ2-2, the complete variable domain is EADIYQTPRYLVIGTGKKITLECSQTMGHDKMYWYQQDPGMELHLIHYSYGVNSTEKGDLSSESTVSRIRTEHFPLTLESARPSHTSQYLCASSGTGEAGELFFGEGSRLTVL.

There are a few counts of this clone. The chain couples TRBV7-2 to TRBJ1-6; the match to TRBD1 covers 11 bases. V dropped 4 bases and J dropped 6; count of bases not matched to a gene: 5. Germline lookup yields CDR1 SGHTA and CDR2 FQGNSA. The CDR3 is made up of 16 amino acids. In nucleotides, the CDR3 is TGTGCCAGCAGCTCAAGGACAGGGGGCTCTAATTCACCCCTCCACTTT. Translating gives CASSSRTGGSNSPLHF.

In this sample, this clone turned up a few times. The rearrangement links TRBV6-6 to TRBJ1-5, with D perhaps matching TRBD1 (6 bases). V gave up 6 bases and J gave up 11 bases, with 23 bases separating them. Germline V gene sequence: CDR1 MNHNY, CDR2 SVGAGI (reference sequence). The CDR3 is 15 amino acids. The CDR3 nucleotides are TGTGCCAGCAGCCCTCGGAGGGGGGGAGGTTCAGCCCAGCATTTT. It specifies CASSPRRGGGSAQHF.

A single count supports this clone. This chain uses TRBV6-1 with TRBJ2-2, with TRBD1 matching over 9 bases. This CDR3 has 16 amino acids. J lost 4 bases, V lost 4 bases, and 7 bases had no gene match. Germline V gives CDR1 MNHNS, CDR2 SASEGT. CDR3 nucleotides: TGTGCCAGCAGTGCGCGGACAGGGGCGTTCACCGGGGAGCTGTTTTTT. As protein: CASSARTGAFTGELFF.

The rearrangement links TRBV5-1 to TRBJ2-5, with D perhaps matching TRBD2 (7 bases). The CDR3 runs 14 residues. Germline V gene lookup returns CDR1 SGHRS and CDR2 YFSETQ. Trimming left V 0 bases short and J 7 bases short, with 13 bases between. As DNA, the CDR3 is TGCGCCAGCAGCTTGGAAGGGGGGGATGGGACCCAGTACTTC. Protein sequence: CASSLEGGDGTQYF.

The chain links TRBV7-2 to TRBJ2-5; 7 nucleotides line up with TRBD1. Germline CDR1 SGHTA, CDR2 FQGNSA. The CDR3 is 15 residues long. Trimming took 1 base from V and 2 from J; bases not matched to a gene: 4. The CDR3: CASSLGGRGQETQYF. CDR3 bases: TGTGCCAGCAGCTTAGGGGGCAGGGGGCAAGAGACCCAGTACTTC.

The CDR3 sequence: CASSSVWGESEQYF. In nucleotides, the CDR3 is TGTGCCAGCAGCTCGGTTTGGGGGGAGTCCGAGCAGTACTTC. The chain is built from TRBV5-6 and TRBJ2-7; D is perhaps TRBD2 (6 bases). The ends were cut back, 3 bases at V and 6 bases at J, with 16 bases in the middle. Per germline, CDR1 SGHDT and CDR2 YYEEEE. This CDR3 is 14 amino acids long.

This chain uses TRBV10-2 with TRBJ1-1; no reliable D call. CDR3 length equals 13 residues. Between the trimmed V and J ends, which lost 7 bases and 5 bases, there was a span of 14 bases. Germline loops: CDR1 WSHSY, CDR2 SAAADI. The CDR3, as DNA: TGCGCCAGCAAATGGGATGGGAGGACTGAAGCTTTCTTT. This translates into CASKWDGRTEAFF.

This clone appeared a few times. The chain recombines TRBV5-1 with TRBJ2-1; the match to TRBD1 covers 7 bases. Germline-derived CDR1 and CDR2 are SGHRS and YFSETQ. This CDR3 comprises 15 residues. The J segment lost 5 bases and the V segment lost 3 bases, leaving 8 bases of the junction unmatched. This CDR3 is CASSSRQGIHNEQFF. The CDR3 region has the DNA TGCGCCAGCAGCTCTAGACAGGGAATCCACAATGAGCAGTTCTTC.

V usage is TRBV28 and J usage is TRBJ2-7; 7 nucleotides match TRBD1. Germline-derived CDR1 and CDR2 are MDHEN and SYDVKM. The trim removed 5 bases at V and 1 base at J, leaving 5 bases unmatched. The CDR3 length is 14 residues. The CDR3 spells CASSPGGPSYEQYF. The CDR3 nucleotides are TGTGCCAGCAGTCCAGGGGGTCCATCCTACGAGCAGTACTTC.

The chain combines TRBV30 with TRBJ2-6; D is ambiguous. Germline CDR1 is GTSNPN and CDR2 is SVGIG (reference sequence). This CDR3 is built from 14 residues. Trimming removed 4 bases at V and 2 bases at J, with 9 bases between. In DNA, the CDR3 is TGTGCCTGGAAACAGATACCTGGGGCCAACGTCCTGACTTTC. It yields the protein CAWKQIPGANVLTF.

In this sample, this clone turned up once. The chain links TRBV7-2 to TRBJ2-5; TRBD2 matches 10 bases. Germline CDR1 reads SGHTA; CDR2 reads FQGNSA. V lost 3 bases and J lost 1; bases outside the gene matches: 5. This CDR3 is 16 amino acids long. CDR3 sequence: CASSFDRTSGQETQYF. CDR3 nucleotide sequence: TGTGCCAGCAGCTTCGATAGGACTAGCGGCCAAGAGACCCAGTACTTC.

V gene TRBV10-3 combines with J gene TRBJ1-1, with 7 nucleotides matching TRBD1. The germline gives CDR1 ENHRY, CDR2 SYGVKD. The CDR3 has 15 residues. Unmatched junction bases numbered 10, after V lost 5 bases and J lost 4 bases. The CDR3 sequence is CAISSATGRGTEAFF. The CDR3 nucleotides are TGTGCCATCAGTTCTGCGACAGGGCGGGGCACTGAAGCTTTCTTT.

This clone appeared a single time. V usage is TRBV28 and J usage is TRBJ2-5, with TRBD1 matching 7 bases. Germline lookup yields CDR1 MDHEN and CDR2 SYDVKM. This CDR3 is 17 amino acids long. The J segment lost 2 bases and the V segment lost 6 bases, leaving 15 bases of the junction unmatched. CDR3 loop: CASSSARGGLIQETQYF. In nucleotides, the CDR3 is TGTGCCAGCAGCTCAGCTCGAGGGGGCCTGATTCAAGAGACCCAGTACTTC.